This note documents a single TCR beta chain sequence. The target of this receptor is not known. No much larger clonotype is one base removed from it; base qualities were not supplied. TCRbeta CDR3 regions were amplified from genomic DNA using the immunoSEQ Assay, a bias-controlled multiplex PCR. As for the authors' bioinformatics: Nucleated cell counts per sample were estimated from amplification of reference gene primers within the assay. Sequence reads were collapsed and filtered to measure the absolute abundance of every unique TCRbeta CDR3 rearrangement. For each sample, productive Simpson clonality was calculated as the square root of Simpson's diversity index over productive rearrangements. Here the immuneACCESS table is served through TCRdb, limited to in-frame sequences with V and J called. Missing clones are a known gap in these copies; in checked studies unresolved V genes cover under half, and the rest lacks a known reason. The DNA gave D and trimming, while V, J and clone size come from that table. Across this sample there are around 150,000 clones, with 78% seen only once. Together, the top ten hold about a tenth of the sample.

Another Seattle source contributed samples from volunteer blood donors who had recovered from COVID-19. Each collaborating institution followed its own protocols to collect whole blood in K2EDTA tubes. For TCRbeta analysis, collaborators shipped samples as frozen whole blood, isolated PBMCs, or DNA extracted from either of those sample types. This sample stems from a study of blood T cell repertoires in COVID-19 (dated by TCRdb to about 2020). About the full investigation: The collaborator samples originated in the United States, Italy and Spain and spanned the acute and convalescent phases of COVID-19. HLA class I and class II types, where available, came from metadata supplied by the sample provider rather than from assay-based typing. Subjects who had been exposed to COVID-19, were actively infected with it, or had recovered from it provided the deeply sampled blood TCRbeta repertoires that made up the dataset. A de-identified subject ID, COVID-19 status, age in years and sex were almost always included in the sample metadata. The samples were drawn from two sources: the first 160 participants of the ongoing ImmuneRACE study, and some 1,300 subjects contributed by 6 global collaborators. The repertoires were released in a freely available public database intended as a resource for research on the immune response to SARS-CoV-2. The prospective study material was composed of cDNA or gDNA derived from T cells, B-cell-depleted T cells, or PBMCs.

Summary of the overall study and its limitations: How much clinical and demographic metadata was included differed by source and by participant, and the metadata was provided uncurated.

Taken from the germline V gene (reference sequence), the CDR1 and CDR2 loops are LNHDA and SQIVND. The CDR3 runs 14 amino acids, cysteine and phenylalanine included. Of the read, only the CDR3 DNA is kept; its 42 bases are in frame from base 1. The junction shows trimming of 5 bases on V and 3 bases on J, and the gene matches do not reach 3 bases of it. The chain employs TRBV19 and TRBJ2-7; 11 junctional bases match TRBD2. Sequencing used peripheral blood. The TCR sequence derives from a man in his 60s who had recovered from COVID-19. The CDR3 in this case is CASSQLAGGYEQYF. Read as DNA, the sequence is TGTGCCAGTAGTCAGCTAGCGGGAGGCTACGAGCAGTACTTC.